This TCR beta chain emerged from a study of blood T cell repertoires in COVID-19. Looking at the study overall: Samples taken during acute and convalescent COVID-19 were collected in the United States, Italy and Spain. PBMCs, B-cell-depleted T cells, or T cells provided the cDNA or gDNA that made up the material.

CDR1 and CDR2 (germline): SGHDT, YYEEEE. Unmatched junction bases numbered 5, after V lost 7 bases and J lost 2 bases. The CDR3 loop spans 13 amino acids. The authors' processing: Amplification with reference gene primers provided the estimates of nucleated cell counts. The data were produced by immunoSEQ multiplex PCR, yet TCRdb's version contains in-frame clones alone and is incomplete. For V, J and clone size, that table is used; D and trimming come from the DNA. The sample holds 40,000 to 60,000 clones, 65% to 85% seen once. The TCR sequence derives from a man aged 50 to 60 with active COVID-19. Sequencing used peripheral blood. This chain joins TRBV5-6 and TRBJ1-1; 7 bases fit TRBD1. CDR3 residues: CASQGQVNTEAFF. CDR3 DNA: TGTGCCAGCCAAGGACAGGTAAACACTGAAGCTTTCTTT.